Shown below are 19 T cell receptor beta chains from a single sample sequenced in a study of T cell responses to AZD1222 COVID-19 vaccine. The protocol was immunoSEQ multiplex PCR, while the TCRdb copy is restricted to in-frame clones and leaves out a portion. This sample has 95,000 to 100,000 clones, with 70% to 90% found just once. The sample consisted of peripheral blood, taken 28 days after the second AZD1222 dose. Receptors originate from an adult who received the AZD1222 COVID-19 vaccine.

The chain combines TRBV12-3 or TRBV12-4 with TRBJ1-3; no reliable D call. The V end lost 4 bases, the J end lost 4 bases, and 5 bases lay between the germline ends. The CDR3 is 12 amino acids. The CDR3 sequence: CASSYLGNTIYF. CDR3 bases: TGTGCCAGCAGTTACCTAGGAAACACCATATATTTT.

The count of this clone is one. The chain links TRBV5-1 to TRBJ2-2; TRBD1 matches 7 bases. V shed 0 bases, J shed 5 bases, and the junction held 4 bases outside the gene matches. The CDR3 runs 15 residues. Germline CDR1 SGHRS, CDR2 YFSETQ. The CDR3 region is CASSLDRTGTGELFF. CDR3 nucleotide sequence: TGCGCCAGCAGCTTGGATCGGACAGGTACCGGGGAGCTGTTTTTT.

The chain carries TRBV13 and TRBJ1-4; D perhaps matches TRBD1 (6 bases). Trimming stripped 6 bases from V and 5 bases from J, with 16 bases between. The V gene's germline CDR1 is PRHDT and CDR2 FYEKMQ (reference sequence). The CDR3 spans 15 residues. DNA for the CDR3: TGTGCCAGCAGTCTCGAAAGTACAGGGAATGAAAAACTGTTTTTT. It specifies CASSLESTGNEKLFF.

The genes are TRBV5-1 and TRBJ1-2; D is uncertain. Trimming took off 5 bases at V and 4 bases at J, with 18 bases between the two ends. The CDR3 extends over 15 amino acids. CDR1 is SGHRS, CDR2 YFSETQ, per germline. The CDR3 sequence is CASSYRLEVSYGYTF. In nucleotides, the CDR3 is TGCGCCAGCAGTTATCGACTTGAAGTTAGCTATGGCTACACCTTC.

This clone was seen a few times. This chain links TRBV2 with TRBJ1-3; TRBD1 might be the D (5 bases). Trimming took off 2 bases at V and 2 bases at J, with 13 bases between the two ends. This CDR3 has 16 amino acids. The germline V gene encodes CDR1 SNHLY and CDR2 FYNNEI. The DNA of the CDR3 is TGTGCCAGCAGTGAATCGGGGACCAGGGCTGGAAACACCATATATTTT. This codes for CASSESGTRAGNTIYF.

The chain links TRBV7-2 to TRBJ2-3; 8 nucleotides align to TRBD2. Germline CDR1 reads SGHTA; CDR2 reads FQGNSA. The CDR3 loop spans 17 amino acids. V lost 4 bases to trimming and J lost 5 bases; unmatched junction nucleotides: 14. The CDR3 DNA sequence: TGTGCCAGCAGCTCCGTGTTGGCGGGAGGCGGAGGAGATACGCAGTATTTT. The encoded protein is CASSSVLAGGGGDTQYF.

The J gene is TRBJ2-4, the V gene TRBV4-1, with D unresolved. Per the germline V gene, CDR1 is MGHRA and CDR2 is YSYEKL. The CDR3 is 16 residues long. V shed 4 bases and J shed 10 bases, with 23 bases lying between them. The CDR3 region has the DNA TGCGCCAGCAGCCCCCACCCCGGACGGAACTACGGGATTCAGTACTTC. It specifies CASSPHPGRNYGIQYF.

J is TRBJ1-3 and V is TRBV27; tentative D call: TRBD1 (6 bases). The CDR3 has 14 residues. The V end was cut by 6 bases, the J end by 0 bases, with 9 bases between. Germline CDR1 and CDR2: MNHEY and SMNVEV (reference sequence). The CDR3 DNA is TGTGCCAGCAGGAGACAGGCCTCTGGAAACACCATATATTTT. Amino acids: CASRRQASGNTIYF.

CDR3 amino acids: CASSKERARGPDGYTF. In nucleotides, the CDR3 is TGTGCCAGCAGCAAAGAAAGGGCGCGGGGCCCCGATGGCTACACCTTC. The chain has TRBV21-1 and TRBJ1-2. TRBV21-1 is a listed pseudogene. The CDR3 is 16 amino acids.

This chain uses TRBV19 with TRBJ1-2; D is perhaps TRBD1 (6 bases). The CDR3 is 15 amino acids. V lost 11 bases to trimming and J lost 4 bases, with 23 bases between them. From germline, CDR1 is LNHDA and CDR2 SQIVND (reference sequence). Here the CDR3 DNA reads TGTGCCCCCGGGGGGACACCGAGGAGGTTCTATGGCTACACCTTC. Amino acids: CAPGGTPRRFYGYTF.

The chain is built from TRBV19 and TRBJ1-4; TRBD1 might be the D (6 bases). Trimming left V 11 bases short and J 3 bases short, with 19 bases between. This CDR3 is built from 15 residues. Germline CDR1 and CDR2: LNHDA and SQIVND (reference sequence). Here the CDR3 reads CAASSLGAANEKLFF. The CDR3 nucleotides are TGTGCCGCCAGCTCTTTGGGGGCGGCTAATGAAAAACTGTTTTTT.

The gene calls are TRBV5-4 and TRBJ2-7; possibly TRBD1 for D (6 bases). Germline V gives CDR1 SGHNT, CDR2 YYREEE (reference sequence). The V and J ends lost 10 bases and 0 bases respectively, with 14 bases between them. CDR3 length: 13 residues. The CDR3 sequence is CAYNRESSYEQYF. CDR3 sequence (DNA): TGTGCCTACAACAGGGAGAGCTCCTACGAGCAGTACTTC.

This rearrangement joins TRBV10-3 to TRBJ2-5, with a weak D call TRBD2 (6 bases). Deletions cut 10 bases from V and 3 bases from J, with 15 bases between. The CDR3 has 13 residues. Germline V gene lookup returns CDR1 ENHRY and CDR2 SYGVKD. The CDR3 loop reads CATSRGGEETQYF. The CDR3 region has the DNA TGTGCCACCTCTAGAGGCGGGGAAGAGACCCAGTACTTC.

The V gene is TRBV6-2 or TRBV6-3, the J gene TRBJ2-2; 9 positions match TRBD1. CDR3 length equals 16 residues. Germline CDR1 MNHEY, CDR2 SVGEGT. Unmatched junction bases numbered 4, after V lost 2 bases and J lost 3 bases. CDR3 in amino acids: CASSYRGQGDTGELFF. The CDR3 DNA is TGTGCCAGCAGTTACCGGGGACAGGGAGACACCGGGGAGCTGTTTTTT.

The chain uses TRBV11-2 and TRBJ2-7; D gene unclear. Trimming shortened V by 6 bases and J by 1 base, and 1 base separated the two germline ends. This CDR3 spans 10 amino acids. CDR1 is SGHAT and CDR2 is FQNNGV in the germline V gene. The CDR3 here is CASSSYEQYF. The CDR3 bases are TGTGCCAGCAGTTCCTACGAGCAGTACTTC.

The chain employs TRBV10-1 and TRBJ2-7; D gene unclear. The CDR3 length is 13 residues. Trimming pared 3 bases from V and 3 bases from J, leaving 9 bases between. CDR1 and CDR2 from the germline V gene are WNHNN and SYGVQD (reference sequence). CDR3 loop: CASSENLRYEQYF. DNA for the CDR3: TGCGCCAGCAGTGAAAACCTCCGCTACGAGCAGTACTTC.

V gene TRBV20-1 combines with J gene TRBJ1-2; D is possibly TRBD1 (5 bases). Germline CDR1 is DFQATT and CDR2 is SNEGSKA (reference sequence). This CDR3 region has 13 residues. V was cut by 3 bases and J by 1 base, with 9 bases left in between. The CDR3 reads CSASDRNNYGYTF. The CDR3 region has the DNA TGCAGTGCTAGTGACAGAAATAACTATGGCTACACCTTC.

The chain employs TRBV7-9 and TRBJ2-7; either TRBD1 or TRBD2 may fit D (5 bases each). The ends were cut back, 5 bases at V and 1 base at J, with 12 bases in the middle. This CDR3 has 14 residues. Per the germline V gene, CDR1 is SEHNR and CDR2 is FQNEAQ (reference sequence). The DNA of the CDR3 is TGTGCCAGCAGCCCCGGGACGCTTTCCTACGAGCAGTACTTC. It is translated as CASSPGTLSYEQYF. The full variable domain, its missing parts supplied by reference TRBV7-9 and TRBJ2-7, is DTGVSQNPRHKITKRGQNVTFRCDPISEHNRLYWYRQTLGQGPEFLTYFQNEAQLEKSRLLSDRFSAERPKGSFSTLEIQRTEQGDSAMYLCASSPGTLSYEQYFGPGTRLTVT.

This sequence joins TRBV28 and TRBJ1-1, with a tentative D call TRBD1 (6 bases). CDR3 length: 16 amino acids. V gave up 7 bases and J gave up 0 bases, with 18 bases separating them. Germline CDR1 reads MDHEN; CDR2 reads SYDVKM. CDR3 region: CASNLWGQVLNTEAFF. The CDR3 DNA is TGTGCCAGCAACCTCTGGGGGCAGGTTCTGAACACTGAAGCTTTCTTT. The variable domain in full, with the rest retrieved from reference TRBV28 and TRBJ1-1, is DVKVTQSSRYLVKRTGEKVFLECVQDMDHENMFWYRQDPGLGLRLIYFSYDVKMKEKGDIPEGYSVSREKKERFSLILESASTNQTSMYLCASNLWGQVLNTEAFFGQGTRLTVV.